Listed below are T cell receptor beta chains from one sample, sequenced in a study of shared clonotypes between healthy human individuals. Produced via immunoSEQ multiplex PCR; TCRdb's table is partial and in-frame only. The table lists some 700,000 clones, around 90% of them singletons. Sequencing was done on a sample of memory CD8+ T cells from PBMCs. These receptors originate from a young man in good health. Some clones in this sample may be carry-over from other donors' samples. Both conserved end residues are part of each CDR3. Each record gives: clone size, J gene, V gene, D gene, CDR3 length, CDR3 DNA, CDR3 protein. D genes are given only for firm matches. A row's size may be missing; if present it is once, few, many or a size class.

. TRBJ2-7 TRBV5-6 TRBD1 14 TGTGCCAGCAGCTTGGGGACAGGGGGGTTAGGGCAGTACTTC CASSLGTGGLGQYF
few TRBJ1-3 TRBV2 . 15 TGTGCCAGCGGCCTCGGACTGAACTCTGGAAATGCGGTATATTTT CASGLGLNSGNAVYF
. TRBJ2-3 TRBV7-3 . 15 TGTGCCAGCAGCTTAAATGTTGGGAGCACAGATACGCAGTATTTT CASSLNVGSTDTQYF
. TRBJ1-1 TRBV12-2 . 14 TGTGCAAGTCCTAGGTTAGGACAGACTAAAGAAGCTTTCTTT CASPRLGQTKEAFF
. TRBJ2-1 TRBV2 . 16 TGTGCCAGCAGTGACAGCCTCGGACTGCCGTACAATGAGCAGTTCTTC CASSDSLGLPYNEQFF
. TRBJ2-1 TRBV27 TRBD2 15 TGTGCCAGCAGTTTACGACTAGCGGGAGTCCATGAGCAGTTCTTC CASSLRLAGVHEQFF
. TRBJ1-2 TRBV19 TRBD1 18 TGTGCCAGTAGTATAGATCCCGAGGGACAGGGTAGAGACTATGGCTACACCTTC CASSIDPEGQGRDYGYTF
. TRBJ2-2 TRBV18 TRBD1 16 TGTGCCAGCTCGCCGGACAGGGCGTCGAACACCGGGGAGCTGTTTTTT CASSPDRASNTGELFF
. TRBJ1-4 TRBV4-1 . 13 TGCGCCAGCAGCCAAGATACGGAAGAAAAACTGTTTTTT CASSQDTEEKLFF
. TRBJ1-2 TRBV29-1 . 14 TGCAGCGTCACATCCTTCGACGGCGACTATGGCTACACCTTC CSVTSFDGDYGYTF
. TRBJ1-2 TRBV19 . 14 TGTGCCAGTAGTATCCCTACAGCGAACTATGGCTACACCTTC CASSIPTANYGYTF
. TRBJ2-1 TRBV27 . 17 TGTGCCAGCAGTTTATTTGCCCCCGTGGTTACCTACAATGAGCAGTTCTTC CASSLFAPVVTYNEQFF
. TRBJ2-7 TRBV27 . 14 TGTGCCAGCAGTACAATGGGGCACTCCTACGAGCAGTACTTC CASSTMGHSYEQYF
. TRBJ2-7 TRBV4-1 . 14 TGCGCCAGCAGCCAAACGGGCGGTTCCTACGAGCAGTACTTC CASSQTGGSYEQYF
many TRBJ2-7 TRBV6-5 . 16 TGTGCCAGCAGTTATGCTACCCCCAGGGCGGGCTACGAGCAGTACTTC CASSYATPRAGYEQYF
. TRBJ1-1 TRBV5-1 . 15 TGCGCCAGCACCAACGACTGGGGGCAGAACACTGAAGCTTTCTTT CASTNDWGQNTEAFF
once TRBJ1-2 TRBV5-6 TRBD1 15 TGTGCCAGCAGCTACATAGGACAGGGCTTTAAAGGCTACACCTTC CASSYIGQGFKGYTF
. TRBJ1-1 TRBV19 . 16 TGTGCCAGTAGTATAGATCGGCGGGACCCGGGAACTGAAGCTTTCTTT CASSIDRRDPGTEAFF
. TRBJ2-5 TRBV28 . 14 TGTGCCAGCAGTCCGGTGACGGGTCAAGAGACCCAGTACTTC CASSPVTGQETQYF
. TRBJ2-7 TRBV4-2 . 15 TGTGCCAGCAGCCAAGAGGCCCGCCCCGCCTACGAGCAGTACTTC CASSQEARPAYEQYF
. TRBJ2-7 TRBV11-2 . 11 TGTGCCAGCAGCTTTCCTCACGAGCAGTACTTC CASSFPHEQYF
. TRBJ2-1 TRBV7-9 TRBD2 16 TGTGCCAGCAGCTGGTTACTAGCGGGGGGTTTCAATGAGCAGTTCTTC CASSWLLAGGFNEQFF
. TRBJ2-1 TRBV28 . 16 TGTGCCAGCAGTACCCGGACTCTACCGCCCTACAATGAGCAGTTCTTC CASSTRTLPPYNEQFF
. TRBJ2-4 TRBV29-1 . 14 TGCAGCGCTACCGGGACGGAAGACAAAAACATTCAGTACTTC CSATGTEDKNIQYF
. TRBJ2-3 TRBV27 . 16 TGTGCCAGCAGTTCAAGTTCCGGGACTTACACAGATACGCAGTATTTT CASSSSSGTYTDTQYF
once TRBJ2-7 TRBV27 TRBD2 15 TGTGCCAGCAGTTTATCTGGCGGGAGGTTCCACGAGCAGTACTTC CASSLSGGRFHEQYF
. TRBJ2-3 TRBV19 . 13 TGTGCCAGTAGTATGGAAATCTCGGCTCCCCAGTATTTT CASSMEISAPQYF
. TRBJ2-7 TRBV6-6 . 11 TGTGCCAGCAGTTCTCCATACGAGCAGTACTTC CASSSPYEQYF
. TRBJ2-2 TRBV7-3 TRBD1 17 TGTGCCAGCAGCTTAGGAGGACAGGCCGAGAACACCGGGGAGCTGTTTTTT CASSLGGQAENTGELFF
. TRBJ2-5 TRBV25-1 TRBD1 14 TGTGCCAGCAGTGGATGGGAGAGGACAGGGGCCCAGTACTTC CASSGWERTGAQYF
. TRBJ1-1 TRBV6-5 TRBD1 13 TGTGCCAGTACCAGGGGGCTTAACACTGAAGCTTTCTTT CASTRGLNTEAFF
. TRBJ1-1 TRBV7-8 TRBD1 14 TGTGCCAGCAGCTTAGCGCGAGGGGGCGGTGAAGCTTTCTTT CASSLARGGGEAFF
. TRBJ2-2 TRBV27 . 14 TGTGCCAGTCGGCCGGGTCCGAACACCGGGGAGCTGTTTTTT CASRPGPNTGELFF
. TRBJ2-2 TRBV10-2 TRBD1 17 TGCGCCAGCAGTGGGGCAAAGGGACAGGGGATATCCGGGGAGCTGTTTTTT CASSGAKGQGISGELFF
. TRBJ2-5 TRBV13 TRBD2 14 TGTGCCAGCAGCATTAGCGGGAGTGGAGAGACCCAGTACTTC CASSISGSGETQYF
. TRBJ2-7 TRBV7-8 TRBD2 16 TGTGCCAGCAGCCTCAGCTGGCGGGAGATCGCCTACGAGCAGTACTTC CASSLSWREIAYEQYF
. TRBJ1-1 TRBV25-1 . 11 TGTGCCAGCAGTGAATTCGTGCGCCAGTTCTTT CASSEFVRQFF
. TRBJ2-5 TRBV25-1 . 16 TGTGCCAGCAGTGCACCCCGAGGGGGAAAAGGGGAGACCCAGTACTTC CASSAPRGGKGETQYF
many TRBJ2-3 TRBV7-9 TRBD2 15 TGTGCCAGCAATGGAGCGGGGACCCGCAAGGATACGCAGTATTTT CASNGAGTRKDTQYF
. TRBJ2-7 TRBV19 TRBD1 13 TGTGCCAGTAGCCCAGTGACAGGGGTCGAGCAGTACTTC CASSPVTGVEQYF
. TRBJ2-7 TRBV27 TRBD2 17 TGTGCCAGCAGTTTTTATAGGACTAGCGGGAGGTTCTACGAGCAGTACTTC CASSFYRTSGRFYEQYF
. TRBJ2-7 TRBV4-1 TRBD2 14 TGCGCCAGCAGCCTACAAGCGGGAGCCTACGAGCAGTACTTC CASSLQAGAYEQYF
. TRBJ2-1 TRBV28 TRBD1 16 TGTGCCAGCAGACCCCTCCGGGACAGAACAAACAATGAGCAGTTCTTC CASRPLRDRTNNEQFF
. TRBJ2-7 TRBV6-1 TRBD2 14 TGTGCCATCTCATTTCTAGCGGACCACTACGAGCAGTACTTC CAISFLADHYEQYF
. TRBJ2-7 TRBV5-1 TRBD2 15 TGCGCCAGCAGCTTGGCTAGCGGGCCAGCCTACGAGCAGTACTTC CASSLASGPAYEQYF
. TRBJ1-5 TRBV19 TRBD1 14 TGTGCCAGTAGTATGACAGGGGGGTCTCAGCCCCAGCATTTT CASSMTGGSQPQHF
. TRBJ1-2 TRBV4-3 . 15 TGCGCCAGCAGCCAAGGACTGCCGCTACTCTATGGCTACACCTTC CASSQGLPLLYGYTF
. TRBJ2-7 TRBV5-6 . 17 TGTGCCAGCAGCCCGAGCACTGGTGGCGGCACTACCTACGAGCAGTACTTC CASSPSTGGGTTYEQYF
. TRBJ1-3 TRBV11-2 . 15 TGTGCCAGCAGCCTGGGGGCTGGGGCCGCGGACACCATATATTTT CASSLGAGAADTIYF
. TRBJ2-1 TRBV27 . 14 TGTGCCAGCAGTCCGGGTTTTGGGTACAATGAGCAGTTCTTC CASSPGFGYNEQFF